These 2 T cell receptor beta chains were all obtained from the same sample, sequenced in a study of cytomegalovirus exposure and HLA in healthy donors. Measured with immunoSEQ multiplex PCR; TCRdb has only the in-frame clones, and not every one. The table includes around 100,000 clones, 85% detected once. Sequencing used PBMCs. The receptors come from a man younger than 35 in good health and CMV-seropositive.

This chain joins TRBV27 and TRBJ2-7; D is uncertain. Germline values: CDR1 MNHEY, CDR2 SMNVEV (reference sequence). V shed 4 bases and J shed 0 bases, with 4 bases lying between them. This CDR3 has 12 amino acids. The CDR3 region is CASSSHSYEQYF. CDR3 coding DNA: TGTGCCAGCAGTTCCCACTCCTACGAGCAGTACTTC.

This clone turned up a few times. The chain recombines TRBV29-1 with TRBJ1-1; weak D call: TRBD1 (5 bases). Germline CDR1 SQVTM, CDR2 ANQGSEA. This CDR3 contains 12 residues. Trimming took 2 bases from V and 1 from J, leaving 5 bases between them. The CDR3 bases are TGCAGCGTTGAAACAGGGAACACTGAAGCTTTCTTT. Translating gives CSVETGNTEAFF.